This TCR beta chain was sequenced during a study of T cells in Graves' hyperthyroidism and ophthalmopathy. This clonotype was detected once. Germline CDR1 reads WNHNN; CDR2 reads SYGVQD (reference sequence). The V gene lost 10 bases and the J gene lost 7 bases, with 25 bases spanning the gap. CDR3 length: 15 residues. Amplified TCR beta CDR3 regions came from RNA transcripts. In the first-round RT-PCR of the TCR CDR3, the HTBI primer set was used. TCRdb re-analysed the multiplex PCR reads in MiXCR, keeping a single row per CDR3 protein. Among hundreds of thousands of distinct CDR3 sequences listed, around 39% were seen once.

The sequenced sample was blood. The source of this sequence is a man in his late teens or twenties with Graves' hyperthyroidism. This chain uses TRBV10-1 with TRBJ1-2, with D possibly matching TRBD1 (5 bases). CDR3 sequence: CATFESAGWMCGYTF. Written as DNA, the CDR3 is TGCGCCACCTTCGAGTCGGCAGGGTGGATGTGTGGCTACACCTTC.